The entry that follows covers one TCR beta chain sequence. Original methodology: Reference gene primer amplification gave estimated nucleated cell counts. Generated by immunoSEQ multiplex PCR, the TCRdb table keeps only in-frame clones and is missing some. V, J and clone size reflect that table, while D and trimming were determined from the DNA. In the table there are about 200,000 clones, 80% to 90% of which are singletons. Germline V gene sequence: CDR1 KGHDR, CDR2 SFDVKD. The CDR3 spans 15 residues. V dropped 4 bases and J dropped 1 base, with 11 bases sitting between them. This entry belongs to a study of blood T cell repertoires in COVID-19.

This clonotype originated in a woman at least 80 years old with acute or convalescent COVID-19. Specimen: peripheral blood. The chain couples TRBV24-1 to TRBJ2-3; tentative D call: TRBD1 (5 bases). The CDR3, as DNA: TGTGCCACCAGTGAAAGGGGAAGAGGCACAGATACGCAGTATTTT. Its translation is CATSERGRGTDTQYF.